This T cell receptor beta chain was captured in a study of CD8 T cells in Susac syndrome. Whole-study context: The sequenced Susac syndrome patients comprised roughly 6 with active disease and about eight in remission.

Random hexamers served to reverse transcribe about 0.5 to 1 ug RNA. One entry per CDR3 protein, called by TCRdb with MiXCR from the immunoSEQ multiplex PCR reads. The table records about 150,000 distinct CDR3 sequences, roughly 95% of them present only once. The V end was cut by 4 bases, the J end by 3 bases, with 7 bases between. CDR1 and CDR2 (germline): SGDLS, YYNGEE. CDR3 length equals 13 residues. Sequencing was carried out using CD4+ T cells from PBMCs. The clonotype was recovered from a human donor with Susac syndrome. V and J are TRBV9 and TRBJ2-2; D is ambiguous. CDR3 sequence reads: CASSPGDTGELFF. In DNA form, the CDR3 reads TGTGCCAGCAGCCCAGGAGACACCGGGGAGCTGTTTTTT.